The 16 T cell receptor beta chains reported below all come from one sample, sequenced in a study of shared clonotypes between healthy human individuals. Data came from immunoSEQ multiplex PCR; TCRdb stores just in-frame clones and leaves some out. The data show 2,100,000 or so clones, 90% to 97% seen once. The sequenced material came from naive CD4+ T cells sorted from blood. Subset indicated: CD45RA+ positively selected. The receptors here all came from a man between 18 and 35 years old in good health.

The chain links TRBV28 to TRBJ1-2, with TRBD1 matching 9 bases. Trimming at V came to 5 bases and at J to 3 bases, leaving 7 bases not matched to a gene. The CDR3 consists of 15 residues. Germline lookup yields CDR1 MDHEN and CDR2 SYDVKM. The CDR3 reads CASSAPGQGHYGYTF. CDR3 coding DNA: TGTGCCAGCAGTGCCCCGGGACAGGGTCACTATGGCTACACCTTC.

V usage is TRBV6-5 and J usage is TRBJ2-1, with 10 positions matching TRBD2. The CDR3 is 15 amino acids. Germline trimming cut 6 bases from V and 4 bases from J; bases unmatched to any gene: 6. Germline-derived CDR1 and CDR2 are MNHEY and SVGAGI. The CDR3 reads CASRISSGGYNEQFF. CDR3 nucleotide sequence: TGTGCCAGCAGAATATCTAGCGGGGGTTACAATGAGCAGTTCTTC.

This chain uses TRBV5-1 with TRBJ1-5, with 8 positions matching TRBD1. The CDR3 loop spans 16 amino acids. Trimming removed 0 bases from V and 4 bases from J; junction bases left unmatched: 6. CDR1 SGHRS and CDR2 YFSETQ come from the germline V gene. In DNA, the CDR3 is TGCGCCAGCAGCTTGGACGGGACAGGTTTTAATCAGCCCCAGCATTTT. Its protein is CASSLDGTGFNQPQHF.

A few counts support this clone. This chain connects TRBV19 to TRBJ2-2; D unresolved. The V end was cut by 4 bases, the J end by 1 base, with 7 bases between. The CDR3 sequence is 14 residues long. Germline CDR1 is LNHDA and CDR2 is SQIVND (reference sequence). This CDR3 reads CASSNGRNTGELFF. The CDR3 DNA is TGTGCCAGTAGTAACGGCAGGAACACCGGGGAGCTGTTTTTT.

This clone was recorded once. The rearrangement uses TRBV9 and TRBJ1-3; possibly TRBD1 for D (6 bases). The V gene lost 5 bases and the J gene lost 0 bases, with 15 bases spanning the gap. CDR1 and CDR2 (germline): SGDLS, YYNGEE. CDR3 length equals 16 residues. The CDR3 loop reads CASSDPGHISGNTIYF. In nucleotides, the CDR3 is TGTGCCAGCAGTGATCCGGGACACATCTCTGGAAACACCATATATTTT.

The chain uses TRBV6-6 and TRBJ1-6, with 7 bases lining up with TRBD1. Germline V gene sequence: CDR1 MNHNY, CDR2 SVGAGI (reference sequence). Unmatched junction bases numbered 4, after V lost 2 bases and J lost 9 bases. The CDR3 sequence is 14 residues long. CDR3 region: CASSYEGAGSPLHF. The CDR3 bases are TGTGCCAGCAGTTACGAGGGGGCGGGTTCACCCCTCCACTTT.

V is TRBV7-2 and J is TRBJ2-4; no definite D call. The germline V and J ends were trimmed by 1 base and 1 base, with 8 bases remaining between them. This CDR3 has 15 amino acids. CDR1 and CDR2 from the germline V gene are SGHTA and FQGNSA. DNA for the CDR3: TGTGCCAGCAGCTTAGAGCTGGGGGCCAAAAACATTCAGTACTTC. It specifies CASSLELGAKNIQYF. Filled out from reference TRBV7-2 and TRBJ2-4, the complete variable domain reads GAGVSQSPSNKVTEKGKDVELRCDPISGHTALYWYRQSLGQGLEFLIYFQGNSAPDKSGLPSDRFSAERTGGSVSTLTIQRTQQEDSAVYLCASSLELGAKNIQYFGAGTRLSVL.

Note on this clone: This sample includes further DNA sequences coding for the same CDR3. The chain recombines TRBV25-1 with TRBJ1-3, with D maybe TRBD1 (5 bases). The CDR3 has 14 residues. Deletions cut 2 bases from V and 4 bases from J, with 9 bases between. The germline CDR1 and CDR2 sequences are MGHDK and SYGVNS. The CDR3 nucleotides read TGTGCCAGCAGTGAACGCAGGGTGGGAAACACCATATATTTT. It translates to CASSERRVGNTIYF.

This chain joins TRBV6-5 and TRBJ2-7, with 8 bases that match TRBD1. Germline V CDR1 and CDR2: MNHEY, SVGAGI. The junction had 3 bases not matched to a gene; V was cut back by 5 bases and J by 3 bases. The CDR3 is 13 amino acids. The CDR3, as DNA: TGTGCCAGCAGTCGGGACAGGTACTACGAGCAGTACTTC. This encodes CASSRDRYYEQYF.

The gene calls are TRBV30 and TRBJ1-5; the D is unclear. Germline V gene lookup returns CDR1 GTSNPN and CDR2 SVGIG (reference sequence). The CDR3 has 13 residues. The V end lost 3 bases, the J end lost 4 bases, and 10 bases lay between the germline ends. Here the CDR3 reads CAWSPFANQPQHF. CDR3 nucleotide sequence: TGTGCCTGGAGCCCCTTCGCGAATCAGCCCCAGCATTTT.

This clone showed up just once. V and J are TRBV10-3 and TRBJ1-4; the match to TRBD1 covers 8 bases. This CDR3 region has 21 residues. Germline V gene data show CDR1 as ENHRY and CDR2 as SYGVKD. The trim removed 3 bases at V and 0 bases at J, leaving 18 bases unmatched. The CDR3 reads CAISEGKMSDRGLATNEKLFF. The CDR3 nucleotides read TGTGCCATCAGTGAAGGGAAGATGTCCGACAGGGGCCTTGCAACTAATGAAAAACTGTTTTTT.

This chain connects TRBV30 to TRBJ2-4; D remains unclear. The CDR3 contains 12 residues. The germline CDR1 and CDR2 sequences are GTSNPN and SVGIG (reference sequence). Trimming left V 5 bases short and J 7 bases short, with 12 bases between. DNA for the CDR3: TGTGCCTGGGTGGGGAACGGTAACATTCAGTACTTC. The encoded protein is CAWVGNGNIQYF.

The rearrangement uses TRBV6-1 and TRBJ2-7, with D tentatively TRBD2 (5 bases). V lost 8 bases and J lost 5, with 16 bases in between. Germline loops: CDR1 MNHNS, CDR2 SASEGT. The CDR3 runs to 13 residues. For the CDR3, the DNA is TGTGCCAGCGTTAAAGGGAGTCCCAACGAGCAGTACTTC. Translated: CASVKGSPNEQYF.

As to this clone: Other DNA sequences in this specimen translate into the identical CDR3. The chain has TRBV18 and TRBJ1-6, with no clear D. Trimming removed 4 bases from V and 9 bases from J, with 10 bases in between. This CDR3 contains 13 residues. Looked up from germline, CDR1 is KGHSH and CDR2 is LQKENI. The CDR3 coding sequence is TGTGCCAGCTCACTTGACGGCGGTTCACCCCTCCACTTT. It specifies CASSLDGGSPLHF. The entire variable domain, with the rest obtained from reference TRBV18 and TRBJ1-6, is as follows: NAGVMQNPRHLVRRRGQEARLRCSPMKGHSHVYWYRQLPEEGLKFMVYLQKENIIDESGMPKERFSAEFPKEGPSILRIQQVVRGDSAAYFCASSLDGGSPLHFGNGTRLTVT.

Points on this clone: A junction boundary mismatches the germline segment, possibly from a read error. The sample contains more than one DNA sequence encoding this CDR3. The rearrangement links TRBV11-3 to TRBJ1-2, with D possibly TRBD1 on 5 matching bases. The CDR3 loop spans 14 amino acids. CDR1 SGHNT and CDR2 YENEEA come from the germline V gene. As DNA, the CDR3 is TGTGCCAGTAGCTTACCAGGGTTAGACTATGGCTACACCTTC. This sequence encodes CASSLPGLDYGYTF.

The V and J genes are TRBV5-1 and TRBJ2-7; 7 bases are a match to TRBD1. J gave up 3 bases and V 9 bases, and 15 bases lay outside the gene matches. In germline, CDR1 is SGHRS, CDR2 YFSETQ. The CDR3 consists of 15 residues. CDR3 sequence: CATKSTGERVYEQYF. The CDR3 DNA is TGCGCCACAAAAAGCACAGGGGAACGGGTCTACGAGCAGTACTTC.